The 15 T cell receptor beta chains below come from one sample, sequenced in a study of blood T cell repertoires in COVID-19 (dated by TCRdb to the early 2020s). The library was obtained by the immunoSEQ multiplex PCR assay. As stored in TCRdb, this immuneACCESS dataset retains in-frame rearrangements with V and J assigned. A fraction of the clones does not appear; measured against another copy, unresolved V genes explain less than half of the discrepancy, and the remainder lacks a known reason. This sample gives approximately 130,000 clones in total; approximately 71% of them show up just once. The ten largest clones represent about 2.2% of the sample. Input material: peripheral blood. Receptor source: a woman in her 70s with acute or convalescent COVID-19.

The gene calls are TRBV5-4 and TRBJ1-3, with a tentative D call TRBD1 (6 bases). Per germline, CDR1 SGHNT and CDR2 YYREEE (reference sequence). The V end was cut by 4 bases, the J end by 8 bases, with 13 bases between. There are 13 residues in the CDR3. CDR3 nucleotides: TGTGCCAGCAGCATAAACAGGGTTGACACCATATATTTT. This encodes CASSINRVDTIYF.

This clone turned up a few times. The chain links TRBV6-2 or TRBV6-3 to TRBJ2-1; possibly TRBD1 for D (5 bases). V was trimmed by 2 bases and J by 0 bases, leaving 8 bases between them. Germline V CDR1 and CDR2: MNHEY, SVGEGT. CDR3 size: 15 residues. The CDR3 sequence is CASSYDSRSYNEQFF. CDR3 DNA sequence: TGTGCCAGCAGTTACGACAGCCGCTCCTACAATGAGCAGTTCTTC.

The rearrangement uses TRBV4-1 and TRBJ2-2, with 7 bases lining up with TRBD2. This CDR3 is built from 14 residues. V gave up 0 bases and J gave up 6 bases; unmatched junction bases: 1. The germline V gene has CDR1 MGHRA and CDR2 YSYEKL. Here the CDR3 DNA reads TGCGCCAGCAGCCAAGAGGCGGGGGCCGGGGAGCTGTTTTTT. Its protein product is CASSQEAGAGELFF.

The CDR3 DNA reads as TGCGCCAGCAGCCGCGGCGGGGGCCCCGGGGATACGCAGTATTTT. This encodes CASSRGGGPGDTQYF. J is TRBJ2-3 and V is TRBV5-1, with D maybe TRBD2 (7 bases). This CDR3 has 15 residues. Germline assignment: CDR1 SGHRS and CDR2 YFSETQ. V lost 4 bases, J lost 6 bases, and 18 bases lay in between.

J is TRBJ1-4 and V is TRBV28; D perhaps matches TRBD1 (5 bases). Trimming removed 8 bases at V and 3 bases at J, with 7 bases between. CDR1 MDHEN and CDR2 SYDVKM come from the germline V gene. The CDR3 has 12 amino acids. This CDR3 reads CASRGANEKLFF. As DNA, the CDR3 is TGTGCCAGCCGGGGGGCTAATGAAAAACTGTTTTTT.

V and J are TRBV12-3 or TRBV12-4 and TRBJ1-5; D not resolved. The V and J ends lost 3 bases and 6 bases respectively, with 6 bases between them. The CDR3 is made up of 12 amino acids. Here the CDR3 DNA reads TGTGCCAGCAGTTTCCCGCGTCAGCCCCAGCATTTT. Translated, it gives CASSFPRQPQHF.

The chain links TRBV4-1 to TRBJ2-7; 8 bases agree with TRBD1. CDR3 size: 16 residues. With 4 bases clipped from V and 1 base from J, the junction kept 9 bases outside the gene matches. CDR1 is MGHRA, CDR2 YSYEKL, per germline. The CDR3: CASSPKIRTGSYEQYF. The CDR3 DNA is TGCGCCAGCAGCCCCAAGATAAGGACAGGGTCCTACGAGCAGTACTTC.

The chain combines TRBV6-2 or TRBV6-3 with TRBJ1-2; TRBD1 is a possible D gene (5 bases). The germline CDR1 and CDR2 sequences are MNHEY and SVGEGT. V lost 5 bases and J lost 0, with 25 bases in between. The CDR3 consists of 19 residues. CDR3 sequence reads: CASSPHFMDRRGTNYGYTF. The CDR3 DNA is TGTGCCAGCAGTCCCCATTTTATGGACCGGAGGGGAACTAACTATGGCTACACCTTC.

The rearrangement joins TRBV29-1 to TRBJ1-2; 8 bases map to TRBD1. Trimming took 4 bases from V and 2 from J; bases not matched to a gene: 6. CDR3 length: 14 residues. Looked up from germline, CDR1 is SQVTM and CDR2 is ANQGSEA. Written as DNA, the CDR3 is TGCAGCGTTGGGGGACAGGAAGGCAACTATGGCTACACCTTC. This gives the protein CSVGGQEGNYGYTF.

This clone was recorded at least ten times. V gene TRBV5-1 combines with J gene TRBJ1-4; possibly TRBD1 for D (5 bases). Germline V gene lookup returns CDR1 SGHRS and CDR2 YFSETQ. Trimming left V 4 bases short and J 2 bases short, with 15 bases between. The CDR3 has 16 residues. This CDR3 reads CASSAGTWGTNEKLFF. In DNA form, the CDR3 reads TGCGCCAGCAGCGCCGGGACTTGGGGGACTAATGAAAAACTGTTTTTT.

The rearrangement links TRBV27 to TRBJ1-6; TRBD1 aligns across 7 bases. Germline V gives CDR1 MNHEY, CDR2 SMNVEV (reference sequence). V lost 6 bases to trimming and J lost 12 bases; unmatched junction nucleotides: 17. There are 16 residues in the CDR3. Written as DNA, the CDR3 is TGTGCCAGCAGCCAGGGATGGCCAGGGGGTGCGAGACCCCTCCACTTT. It yields the protein CASSQGWPGGARPLHF.

J is TRBJ2-7 and V is TRBV18, with 7 bases fitting TRBD1. CDR3 size: 15 residues. The germline V gene encodes CDR1 KGHSH and CDR2 LQKENI. The junction had 11 bases not matched to a gene; V was cut back by 4 bases and J by 5 bases. CDR3 loop: CASSQGNDRDDEQYF. In DNA form, the CDR3 reads TGTGCCAGCTCACAAGGCAATGACAGGGACGACGAGCAGTACTTC. The whole variable domain, filled in from reference TRBV18 and TRBJ2-7, reads NAGVMQNPRHLVRRRGQEARLRCSPMKGHSHVYWYRQLPEEGLKFMVYLQKENIIDESGMPKERFSAEFPKEGPSILRIQQVVRGDSAAYFCASSQGNDRDDEQYFGPGTRLTVT.

The V and J genes are TRBV7-9 and TRBJ1-1; D may be TRBD1 (5 bases). This CDR3 region has 13 residues. V lost 2 bases and J lost 5, with 9 bases in between. Germline V CDR1 and CDR2: SEHNR, FQNEAQ (reference sequence). The CDR3 bases are TGTGCCAGCAGCTTACCGGGGGATACTGAAGCTTTCTTT. Amino acid sequence: CASSLPGDTEAFF.

V and J are TRBV5-5 and TRBJ2-1, with no clear D. CDR3 length: 16 amino acids. The germline V gene encodes CDR1 SGHKS and CDR2 YYEKEE (reference sequence). V lost 0 bases and J 3 bases, leaving 13 bases between the germline ends. In DNA form, the CDR3 reads TGTGCCAGCAGCTTGGCCGGGTCCCCCTACTACAATGAGCAGTTCTTC. This gives the protein CASSLAGSPYYNEQFF.

This clone was detected once. The V gene is TRBV12-3 or TRBV12-4, the J gene TRBJ1-5; the D is unclear. Trimming cost V 6 bases and J 4 bases, with 10 bases left between them. The CDR3 length is 13 residues. The CDR3 loop reads CASSPRANQPQHF. CDR3 DNA sequence: TGTGCCAGCAGCCCACGAGCAAATCAGCCCCAGCATTTT.